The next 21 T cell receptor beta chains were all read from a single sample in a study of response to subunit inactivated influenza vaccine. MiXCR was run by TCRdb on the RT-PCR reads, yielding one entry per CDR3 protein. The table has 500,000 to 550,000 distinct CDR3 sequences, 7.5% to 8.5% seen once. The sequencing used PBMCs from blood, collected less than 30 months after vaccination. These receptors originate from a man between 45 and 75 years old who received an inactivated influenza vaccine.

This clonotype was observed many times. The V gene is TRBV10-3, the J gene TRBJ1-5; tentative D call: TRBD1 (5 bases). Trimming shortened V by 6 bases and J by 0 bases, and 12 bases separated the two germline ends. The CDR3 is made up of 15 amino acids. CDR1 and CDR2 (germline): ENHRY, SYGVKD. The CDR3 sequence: CAIRPGPNSNQPQHF. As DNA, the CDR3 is TGTGCCATCAGGCCGGGACCCAATAGCAATCAGCCCCAGCATTTT.

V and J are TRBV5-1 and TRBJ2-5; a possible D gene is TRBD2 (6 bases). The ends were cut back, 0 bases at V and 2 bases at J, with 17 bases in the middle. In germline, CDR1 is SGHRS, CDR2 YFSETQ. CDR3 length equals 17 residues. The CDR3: CASSLGLAGPSQETQYF. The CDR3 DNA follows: TGCGCCAGCAGCTTGGGATTGGCGGGACCTTCTCAAGAGACCCAGTACTTC.

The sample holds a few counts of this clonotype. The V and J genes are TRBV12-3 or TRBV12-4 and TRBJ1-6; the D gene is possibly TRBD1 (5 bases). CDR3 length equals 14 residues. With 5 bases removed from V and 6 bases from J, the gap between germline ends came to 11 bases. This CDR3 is CASSPRGGNSPLHF. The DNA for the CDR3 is TGTGCCAGCAGTCCTCGGGGGGGTAATTCACCCCTCCACTTT.

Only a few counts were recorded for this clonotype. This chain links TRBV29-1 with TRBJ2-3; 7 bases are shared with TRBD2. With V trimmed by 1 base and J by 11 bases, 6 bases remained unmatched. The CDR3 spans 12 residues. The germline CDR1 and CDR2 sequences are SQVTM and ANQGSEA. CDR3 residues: CSVEGGGFLQYF. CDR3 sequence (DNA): TGCAGCGTTGAAGGGGGGGGGTTCCTGCAGTATTTT.

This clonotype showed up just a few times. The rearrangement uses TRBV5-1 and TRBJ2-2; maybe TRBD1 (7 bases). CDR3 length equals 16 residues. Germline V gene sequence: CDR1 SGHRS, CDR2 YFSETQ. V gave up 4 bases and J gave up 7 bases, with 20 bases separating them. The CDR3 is CASSGGTEQGIGELFF. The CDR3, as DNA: TGCGCCAGCAGCGGAGGGACAGAACAAGGCATCGGGGAGCTGTTTTTT.

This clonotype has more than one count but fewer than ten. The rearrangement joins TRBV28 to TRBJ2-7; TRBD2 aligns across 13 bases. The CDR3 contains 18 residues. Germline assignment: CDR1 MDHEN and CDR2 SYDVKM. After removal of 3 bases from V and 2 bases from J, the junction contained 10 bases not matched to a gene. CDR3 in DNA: TGTGCCAGCAGTTTTCCGTCCCGTACTAGCGGGGGGGCCTACGAGCAGTACTTC. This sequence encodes CASSFPSRTSGGAYEQYF. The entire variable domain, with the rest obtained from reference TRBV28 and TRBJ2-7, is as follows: DVKVTQSSRYLVKRTGEKVFLECVQDMDHENMFWYRQDPGLGLRLIYFSYDVKMKEKGDIPEGYSVSREKKERFSLILESASTNQTSMYLCASSFPSRTSGGAYEQYFGPGTRLTVT.

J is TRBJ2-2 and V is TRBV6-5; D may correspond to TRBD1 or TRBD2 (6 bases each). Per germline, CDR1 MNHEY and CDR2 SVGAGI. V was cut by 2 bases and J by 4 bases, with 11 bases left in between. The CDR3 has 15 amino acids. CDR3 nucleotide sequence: TGTGCCAGCAGTTACCTAGGGGGGATCACCGGGGAGCTGTTTTTT. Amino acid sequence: CASSYLGGITGELFF.

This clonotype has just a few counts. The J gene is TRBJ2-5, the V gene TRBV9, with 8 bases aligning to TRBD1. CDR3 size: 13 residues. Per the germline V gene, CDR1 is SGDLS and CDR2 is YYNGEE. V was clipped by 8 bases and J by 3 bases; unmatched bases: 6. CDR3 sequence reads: CASGQGVEETQYF. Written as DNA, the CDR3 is TGTGCCAGTGGACAGGGCGTTGAAGAGACCCAGTACTTC.

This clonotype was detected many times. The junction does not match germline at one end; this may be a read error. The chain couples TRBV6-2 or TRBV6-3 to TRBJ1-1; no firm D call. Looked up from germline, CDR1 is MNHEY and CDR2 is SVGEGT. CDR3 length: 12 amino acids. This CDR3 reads CASSYIQGKACF. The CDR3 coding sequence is TGTGCCAGCAGTTACATCCAAGGAAAAGCTTGCTTT.

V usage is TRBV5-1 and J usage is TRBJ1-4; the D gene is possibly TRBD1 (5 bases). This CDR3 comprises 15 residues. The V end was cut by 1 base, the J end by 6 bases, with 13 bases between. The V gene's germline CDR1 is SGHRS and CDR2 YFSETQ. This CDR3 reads CASSLYGTDDEKLFF. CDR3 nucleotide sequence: TGCGCCAGCAGCTTGTACGGGACCGATGATGAAAAACTGTTTTTT.

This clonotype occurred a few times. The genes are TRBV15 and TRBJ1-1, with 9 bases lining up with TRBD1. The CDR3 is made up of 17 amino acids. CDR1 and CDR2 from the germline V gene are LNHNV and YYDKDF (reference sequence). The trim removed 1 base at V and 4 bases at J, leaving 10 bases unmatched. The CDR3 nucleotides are TGTGCCACCAGCAGAGTAGGGACAGGGTACTGGGGCACTGAAGCTTTCTTT. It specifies CATSRVGTGYWGTEAFF. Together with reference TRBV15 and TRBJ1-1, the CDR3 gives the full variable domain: DAMVIQNPRYQVTQFGKPVTLSCSQTLNHNVMYWYQQKSSQAPKLLFHYYDKDFNNEADTPDNFQSRRPNTSFCFLDIRSPGLGDTAMYLCATSRVGTGYWGTEAFFGQGTRLTVV.

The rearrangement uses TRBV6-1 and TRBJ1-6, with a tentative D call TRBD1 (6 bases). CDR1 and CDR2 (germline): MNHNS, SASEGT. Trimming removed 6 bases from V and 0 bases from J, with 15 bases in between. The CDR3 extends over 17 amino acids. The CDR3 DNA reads TGTGCCAGCAGACAGGACAGCGTAAGCTCCTATAATTCACCCCTCCACTTT. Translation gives CASRQDSVSSYNSPLHF.

This chain's CDR3 is CASSKPSDRFYEQYF. DNA for the CDR3: TGTGCCAGCAGCAAACCATCGGACAGGTTCTACGAGCAGTACTTC. The V call is TRBV6-2 or TRBV6-3, the J call TRBJ2-7; TRBD1 matches at 7 bases. The CDR3 is 15 residues long. J gave up 3 bases and V 6 bases, and 11 bases lay outside the gene matches. The germline V gene encodes CDR1 MNHEY and CDR2 SVGEGT.

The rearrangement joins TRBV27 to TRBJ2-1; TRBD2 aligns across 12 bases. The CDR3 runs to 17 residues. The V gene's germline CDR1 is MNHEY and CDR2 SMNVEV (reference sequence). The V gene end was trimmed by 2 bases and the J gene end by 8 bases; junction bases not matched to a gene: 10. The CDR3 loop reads CASSLPVLTSGGYEQFF. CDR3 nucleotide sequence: TGTGCCAGCAGTTTACCCGTATTGACTAGCGGGGGCTATGAGCAGTTCTTC.

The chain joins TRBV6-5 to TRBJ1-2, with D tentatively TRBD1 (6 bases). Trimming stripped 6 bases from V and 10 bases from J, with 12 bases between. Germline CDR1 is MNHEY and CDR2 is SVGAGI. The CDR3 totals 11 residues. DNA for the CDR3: TGTGCCAGCAGATCTAACAGGGTCTACACCTTC. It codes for CASRSNRVYTF.

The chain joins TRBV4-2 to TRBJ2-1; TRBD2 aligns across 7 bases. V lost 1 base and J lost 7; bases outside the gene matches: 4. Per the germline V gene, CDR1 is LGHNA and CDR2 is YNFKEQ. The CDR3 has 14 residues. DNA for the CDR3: TGTGCCAGCAGCCAAGCCCCGGGAGGAAATGAGCAGTTCTTC. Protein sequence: CASSQAPGGNEQFF.

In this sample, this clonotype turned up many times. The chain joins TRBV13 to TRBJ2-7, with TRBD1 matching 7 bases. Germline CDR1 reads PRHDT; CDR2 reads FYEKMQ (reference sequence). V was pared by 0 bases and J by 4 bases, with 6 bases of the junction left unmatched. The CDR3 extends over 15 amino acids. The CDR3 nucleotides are TGTGCCAGCAGCTTAGGTGACAGGGTCTCATACGAGCAGTACTTC. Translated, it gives CASSLGDRVSYEQYF.

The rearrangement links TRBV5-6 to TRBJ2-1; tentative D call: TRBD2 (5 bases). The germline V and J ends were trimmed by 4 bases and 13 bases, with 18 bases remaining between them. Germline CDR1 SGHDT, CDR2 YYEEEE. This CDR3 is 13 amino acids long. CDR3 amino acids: CASSPSREGVQFF. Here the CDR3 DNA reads TGTGCCAGCAGCCCCTCCAGAGAGGGAGTTCAGTTCTTC.

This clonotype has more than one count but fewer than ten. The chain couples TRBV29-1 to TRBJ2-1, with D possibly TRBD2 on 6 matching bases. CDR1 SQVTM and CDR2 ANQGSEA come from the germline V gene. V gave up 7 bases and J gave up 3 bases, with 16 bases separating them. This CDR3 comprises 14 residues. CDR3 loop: CSGDQSGSYNEQFF. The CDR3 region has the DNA TGCAGCGGGGACCAGTCCGGGAGCTACAATGAGCAGTTCTTC.

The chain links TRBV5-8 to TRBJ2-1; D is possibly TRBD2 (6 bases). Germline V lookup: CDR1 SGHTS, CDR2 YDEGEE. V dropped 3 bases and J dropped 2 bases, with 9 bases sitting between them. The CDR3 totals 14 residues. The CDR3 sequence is CASSWGGTYNEQFF. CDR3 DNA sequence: TGTGCCAGCAGCTGGGGCGGGACCTACAATGAGCAGTTCTTC. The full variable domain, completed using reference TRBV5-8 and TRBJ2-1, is EAGVTQSPTHLIKTRGQQATLRCSPISGHTSVYWYQQALGLGLQFLLWYDEGEERNRGNFPPRFSGRQFPNYSSELNVNALELEDSALYLCASSWGGTYNEQFFGPGTRLTVL.

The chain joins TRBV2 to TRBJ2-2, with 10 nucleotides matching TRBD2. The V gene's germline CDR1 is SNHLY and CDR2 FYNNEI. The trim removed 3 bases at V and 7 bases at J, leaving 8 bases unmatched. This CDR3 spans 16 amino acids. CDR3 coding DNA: TGTGCCAGCAGTGATCGAGTAGCGGGAGGACTCGGGGAGCTGTTTTTT. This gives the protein CASSDRVAGGLGELFF.